The 17 T cell receptor beta chains reported below all come from one sample, sequenced in a study of cytomegalovirus exposure and HLA in healthy donors. 13 Jbeta primers and 60 Vbeta primers were used for the PCR. Sequenced by immunoSEQ multiplex PCR; TCRdb stores in-frame clones only, minus some. The sample lists tens of thousands of clones; about 80% were seen once. The material sequenced was PBMCs. These receptors were collected from a man aged 45 to 65 in good health and CMV-seropositive.

The rearrangement uses TRBV11-3 and TRBJ2-3; D unclear. CDR3 length: 13 amino acids. Germline V gene sequence: CDR1 SGHNT, CDR2 YENEEA. V dropped 0 bases and J dropped 3 bases, with 4 bases sitting between them. The CDR3 DNA sequence: TGTGCCAGCAGCTTAGACGGGACAGATACGCAGTATTTT. Translating gives CASSLDGTDTQYF.

The V call is TRBV10-3, the J call TRBJ2-2, with D possibly matching TRBD2 (5 bases). Germline V gene data show CDR1 as ENHRY and CDR2 as SYGVKD. With 6 bases removed from V and 5 bases from J, the gap between germline ends came to 7 bases. CDR3 length equals 12 residues. The CDR3 sequence is CAIRGGTGELFF. The CDR3 DNA reads TGTGCCATCAGAGGCGGGACCGGGGAGCTGTTTTTT.

The rearrangement joins TRBV7-6 to TRBJ2-1, with 12 positions matching TRBD2. The germline V gene has CDR1 SGHVS and CDR2 FNYEAQ. V trimming: 3 bases; J trimming: 0 bases; junction bases outside the gene matches: 3. The CDR3 consists of 17 residues. CDR3 nucleotides: TGTGCCAGCAGCTTCAAGACTAGCGGGAGCTCCTACAATGAGCAGTTCTTC. This sequence encodes CASSFKTSGSSYNEQFF.

This chain links TRBV6-6 with TRBJ2-5, with a weak D call TRBD2 (6 bases). Germline assignment: CDR1 MNHNY and CDR2 SVGAGI (reference sequence). Trimming took off 10 bases at V and 5 bases at J, with 11 bases between the two ends. The CDR3 runs 11 residues. CDR3 residues: CATSRGETQYF. CDR3 DNA sequence: TGTGCCACCTCTCGGGGGGAGACCCAGTACTTC.

J is TRBJ2-2 and V is TRBV28; D uncertain. V shed 6 bases and J shed 3 bases, with 8 bases lying between them. The CDR3 is 13 amino acids. The germline V gene encodes CDR1 MDHEN and CDR2 SYDVKM. CDR3: CASSPRDTGELFF. The CDR3 DNA follows: TGTGCCAGCAGCCCCCGAGACACCGGGGAGCTGTTTTTT. Full variable domain (missing parts from reference TRBV28 and TRBJ2-2): DVKVTQSSRYLVKRTGEKVFLECVQDMDHENMFWYRQDPGLGLRLIYFSYDVKMKEKGDIPEGYSVSREKKERFSLILESASTNQTSMYLCASSPRDTGELFFGEGSRLTVL.

The chain employs TRBV7-9 and TRBJ1-6, with D hard to call. The CDR3 contains 14 residues. The V gene lost 6 bases and the J gene lost 11 bases, with 17 bases spanning the gap. Germline assignment: CDR1 SEHNR and CDR2 FQNEAQ (reference sequence). The CDR3 DNA sequence: TGTGCCAGCAGGAAGACCCCGGGAGCTCCACCCCTCCACTTT. Encoded protein: CASRKTPGAPPLHF.

The J gene is TRBJ1-2, the V gene TRBV7-2; the D gene is possibly TRBD1 (5 bases). The CDR3 sequence is 13 residues long. V was cut by 4 bases and J by 4 bases, with 10 bases left in between. From germline, CDR1 is SGHTA and CDR2 FQGNSA. The CDR3 DNA reads as TGTGCCAGCAGCTCACAGGTCGTCTATGGCTACACCTTC. As protein: CASSSQVVYGYTF.

With respect to this clone: The sample holds other DNA sequences that translate to the same CDR3. V usage is TRBV6-5 and J usage is TRBJ2-7, with a possible D match to TRBD2 (6 bases). The CDR3 length is 15 residues. Germline V CDR1 and CDR2: MNHEY, SVGAGI. With 6 bases removed from V and 9 bases from J, the gap between germline ends came to 24 bases. CDR3 nucleotides: TGTGCCAGCAGACCCGAAGGCGCGGGATATACGAGGCAGTACTTC. This codes for CASRPEGAGYTRQYF.

This clone was recorded once. The chain carries TRBV4-1 and TRBJ2-7; D may be TRBD2 (6 bases). In germline, CDR1 is MGHRA, CDR2 YSYEKL. Trimming removed 2 bases from V and 7 bases from J, with 12 bases in between. The CDR3 contains 13 residues. Here the CDR3 reads CASSQSLAREQYF. The CDR3 bases are TGCGCCAGCAGCCAATCACTAGCAAGGGAGCAGTACTTC.

V gene TRBV18 combines with J gene TRBJ1-1; 8 bases map to TRBD1. Germline V gene sequence: CDR1 KGHSH, CDR2 LQKENI. V was pared by 3 bases and J by 5 bases, with 5 bases of the junction left unmatched. The CDR3 runs to 14 residues. The CDR3 sequence: CASSPQGARTEAFF. CDR3 DNA: TGTGCCAGCTCACCGCAGGGGGCACGTACTGAAGCTTTCTTT.

The chain joins TRBV4-1 to TRBJ2-2; 8 bases map to TRBD2. The CDR3 consists of 17 residues. Per the germline V gene, CDR1 is MGHRA and CDR2 is YSYEKL. The J segment lost 7 bases and the V segment lost 0 bases, leaving 10 bases of the junction unmatched. The CDR3 region has the DNA TGCGCCAGCAGCCAAGATGACTGGCGGGAGGTTGGCGGGGAGCTGTTTTTT. Amino acid sequence: CASSQDDWREVGGELFF.

This clone was recorded once. The chain employs TRBV27 and TRBJ2-2; 14 nucleotides line up with TRBD2. The CDR3 length is 17 residues. Germline assignment: CDR1 MNHEY and CDR2 SMNVEV (reference sequence). V lost 7 bases and J lost 5; bases outside the gene matches: 9. The CDR3 region has the DNA TGTGCCAGCAAGGGACTAGCGGGAGTCGAGAATACCGGGGAGCTGTTTTTT. Translating it yields CASKGLAGVENTGELFF.

The chain uses TRBV11-3 and TRBJ2-2; 7 nucleotides line up with TRBD2. CDR1 SGHNT and CDR2 YENEEA come from the germline V gene. The CDR3 is made up of 12 amino acids. The CDR3 loop is CGVGGSGGELFF. The CDR3, as DNA: TGTGGGGTTGGCGGGAGCGGCGGGGAGCTGTTTTTT.

This chain connects TRBV4-1 to TRBJ1-5; 9 nucleotides agree with TRBD1. Germline CDR1 MGHRA, CDR2 YSYEKL. J gave up 4 bases and V 1 base, and 2 bases lay outside the gene matches. CDR3 length equals 15 residues. The chain's CDR3 is CASSQVGTGNQPQHF. CDR3 DNA: TGCGCCAGCAGCCAAGTCGGGACAGGGAATCAGCCCCAGCATTTT.

The J gene is TRBJ2-7, the V gene TRBV27; D could derive from TRBD1 or TRBD2 (7 bases each). The CDR3 is 13 residues long. CDR1 and CDR2 (germline): MNHEY, SMNVEV (reference sequence). Trimming cost V 10 bases and J 4 bases, with 17 bases left between them. This CDR3 reads CATRGGGLYEQYF. CDR3 sequence (DNA): TGTGCCACCAGGGGGGGAGGGCTATACGAGCAGTACTTC.

J is TRBJ2-2 and V is TRBV9; D might be TRBD2 (5 bases). The CDR3 totals 14 residues. CDR1 SGDLS and CDR2 YYNGEE come from the germline V gene. In nucleotides, the CDR3 is TGTTCTACTCGAGGGCTCCTAAACACCGGGGAGCTGTTTTTT. Translating it yields CSTRGLLNTGELFF.

This clone has just a few counts. The chain combines TRBV4-2 with TRBJ1-1; no definite D call. Per the germline V gene, CDR1 is LGHNA and CDR2 is YNFKEQ. The V end lost 1 base, the J end lost 1 base, and 10 bases lay between the germline ends. The length of the CDR3 is 15 residues. This CDR3 reads CASSQVGRGNTEAFF. The DNA for the CDR3 is TGTGCCAGCAGCCAAGTCGGCCGGGGGAACACTGAAGCTTTCTTT.